The rows below give T cell receptor beta chains drawn from one sample of a study of cytomegalovirus exposure and HLA in healthy donors. Sequencing used immunoSEQ multiplex PCR; TCRdb keeps in-frame clones, though not all of them. The table lists roughly 190,000 clones, around three quarters of them singletons. The sequenced sample consisted of PBMCs. The receptors were gathered from a woman in her fifties or sixties in good health and CMV-seronegative. The CDR3 runs from the conserved cysteine through the conserved F or W. The D gene is left open where the match is weak. Not every row has a clone size; where given, it reads once, few, many or a size class.

clone size: .
D gene: TRBD2
V gene: TRBV7-2
J gene: TRBJ2-7
CDR3 DNA: TGTGCCAGCAGCTTAGGAGCCGGGACTACCCCCTACGAGCAGTACTTC
CDR3 protein: CASSLGAGTTPYEQYF

clone size: .
D gene: .
V gene: TRBV28
J gene: TRBJ2-2
CDR3 DNA: TGTGCCAGCAGGGCGACTGTGGCCGGGGAGCTGTTTTTT
CDR3 protein: CASRATVAGELFF

clone size: .
D gene: .
V gene: TRBV7-3
J gene: TRBJ2-2
CDR3 DNA: TGTGCCAGCAGCTTAAATACGGGTAACACCGGGGAGCTGTTTTTT
CDR3 protein: CASSLNTGNTGELFF

clone size: few
D gene: .
V gene: TRBV4-2
J gene: TRBJ1-3
CDR3 DNA: TGTGCCAGCAGCCTATCCAACACCATATATTTT
CDR3 protein: CASSLSNTIYF

clone size: .
D gene: .
V gene: TRBV7-9
J gene: TRBJ1-6
CDR3 DNA: TGTGCCAGCAGCTTAGGTAGTCAGGGGAGTTGGTCACCCCTCCACTTT
CDR3 protein: CASSLGSQGSWSPLHF

clone size: .
D gene: TRBD1
V gene: TRBV6-5
J gene: TRBJ2-1
CDR3 DNA: TGTGCCAGCAGCCTCCGGGACAGGGATGACAATGAGCAGTTCTTC
CDR3 protein: CASSLRDRDDNEQFF

clone size: .
D gene: TRBD1
V gene: TRBV5-1
J gene: TRBJ1-1
CDR3 DNA: TGCGCCAGCAGCCCCGGGACAGGGGCGAACACTGAAGCTTTCTTT
CDR3 protein: CASSPGTGANTEAFF

clone size: .
D gene: TRBD2
V gene: TRBV19
J gene: TRBJ2-1
CDR3 DNA: TGTGCCAGTAGTGGGACTAGCTGGGACAATGAGCAGTTCTTC
CDR3 protein: CASSGTSWDNEQFF

clone size: .
D gene: TRBD2
V gene: TRBV30
J gene: TRBJ2-7
CDR3 DNA: TGTGCCTGGAGTGAAAGGACTAGCGGGAACTACGAGCAGTACTTC
CDR3 protein: CAWSERTSGNYEQYF

clone size: .
D gene: .
V gene: TRBV1
J gene: TRBJ2-5
CDR3 DNA: TGCACCAGCAGCCAAGGACTAGCGGGCCAAGAGACCCAGTACTTC
CDR3 protein: CTSSQGLAGQETQYF

clone size: .
D gene: .
V gene: TRBV30
J gene: TRBJ2-7
CDR3 DNA: TGTGCCTGGACCCAGGGCTCCTACGAGCAGTACTTC
CDR3 protein: CAWTQGSYEQYF

clone size: .
D gene: .
V gene: TRBV30
J gene: TRBJ1-5
CDR3 DNA: TGTGCCGGATGGATAGCAATCATCTGGCATTTT
CDR3 protein: CAGWIAIIWHF

clone size: .
D gene: .
V gene: TRBV4-3
J gene: TRBJ1-4
CDR3 DNA: TGCGCCAGCAGCCAAGATCTCAGAAATGAAAAACTGTTTTTT
CDR3 protein: CASSQDLRNEKLFF

clone size: .
D gene: .
V gene: TRBV27
J gene: TRBJ1-3
CDR3 DNA: TGTGCCAGCAGCCAAACAGGGTTTCCTGGAAACACTATATATTTT
CDR3 protein: CASSQTGFPGNTIYF

clone size: .
D gene: .
V gene: TRBV18
J gene: TRBJ1-3
CDR3 DNA: TGTGCCAGCTCACCATCGCTGGGAGAAAGCCGGTCTGGAAACACCATATATTTT
CDR3 protein: CASSPSLGESRSGNTIYF

clone size: .
D gene: .
V gene: TRBV7-2
J gene: TRBJ2-1
CDR3 DNA: TGTGCCAGCAGCTTATGGCGGGCTGGGAACAATGAGCAGTTCTTC
CDR3 protein: CASSLWRAGNNEQFF

clone size: .
D gene: .
V gene: TRBV4-1
J gene: TRBJ2-6
CDR3 DNA: TGCGCCAGCAGCCAGGGGGCTGCTGGGGCCAACGTCCTGACTTTC
CDR3 protein: CASSQGAAGANVLTF

clone size: once
D gene: .
V gene: TRBV28
J gene: TRBJ2-3
CDR3 DNA: TGTGCCAGCAGACCCCGCCGGACAGAACCCACAGATACGCAGTATTTT
CDR3 protein: CASRPRRTEPTDTQYF

clone size: .
D gene: .
V gene: TRBV30
J gene: TRBJ1-1
CDR3 DNA: TGTGCCTGGAGAAAGAGGGCTCCGAACACTGAAGCTTTCTTT
CDR3 protein: CAWRKRAPNTEAFF

clone size: .
D gene: .
V gene: TRBV18
J gene: TRBJ2-3
CDR3 DNA: TGTGCCAGCTCACCCCCCCTGGAGCGGGCTACGGGTACGCAGTATTTT
CDR3 protein: CASSPPLERATGTQYF

clone size: .
D gene: .
V gene: TRBV5-1
J gene: TRBJ1-4
CDR3 DNA: TGCGCCAGCAGCCTTGTCCGGGGAGCCAATGATGAAAAACTGTTTTTT
CDR3 protein: CASSLVRGANDEKLFF

clone size: .
D gene: .
V gene: TRBV4-1
J gene: TRBJ2-7
CDR3 DNA: TGCGCCAGCAGCCCGTTGATGGGCCCCAACCTCTACGAGCAGTACTTC
CDR3 protein: CASSPLMGPNLYEQYF

clone size: .
D gene: TRBD1
V gene: TRBV2
J gene: TRBJ2-1
CDR3 DNA: TGTGCCAGCAGTGGATCGACAGGGGGCTCCTACAATGAGCAGTTCTTC
CDR3 protein: CASSGSTGGSYNEQFF

clone size: .
D gene: TRBD1
V gene: TRBV19
J gene: TRBJ1-2
CDR3 DNA: TGTGCCAGCCAGGGGGGAGGCTATGGCTACACCTTC
CDR3 protein: CASQGGGYGYTF

clone size: .
D gene: TRBD1
V gene: TRBV10-2
J gene: TRBJ1-5
CDR3 DNA: TGCGCCAGCAGTGAGCCCAACAGGGGGCTGGATCAGCCCCAGCATTTT
CDR3 protein: CASSEPNRGLDQPQHF

clone size: .
D gene: .
V gene: TRBV2
J gene: TRBJ2-1
CDR3 DNA: TGTGCCAGCAGTTCGGGTCCCGCTAGCAATGAGCAGTTCTTC
CDR3 protein: CASSSGPASNEQFF

clone size: .
D gene: TRBD2
V gene: TRBV28
J gene: TRBJ2-2
CDR3 DNA: TGTGCCAGCATGGGGAGGGTGGTCACCGGGGAGCTGTTTTTT
CDR3 protein: CASMGRVVTGELFF

clone size: .
D gene: .
V gene: TRBV10-1
J gene: TRBJ2-3
CDR3 DNA: TGCGCCAGCAGTGAGTCGATGGCTTGGACTTTGGATACGCAGTATTTT
CDR3 protein: CASSESMAWTLDTQYF

clone size: .
D gene: .
V gene: TRBV28
J gene: TRBJ1-2
CDR3 DNA: TGTGCCAGCAGACAAAACAGGGTTGCTGGCTACACCTTC
CDR3 protein: CASRQNRVAGYTF

clone size: .
D gene: .
V gene: TRBV30
J gene: TRBJ1-6
CDR3 DNA: TGTGCCTGGAGTGTAGACTTCTGGGGGGGGGAGGATACGAATTCACCCCTCCACTTT
CDR3 protein: CAWSVDFWGGEDTNSPLHF

clone size: .
D gene: .
V gene: TRBV19
J gene: TRBJ2-1
CDR3 DNA: TGTGCCAGTAGTAGGGGACAATACAATGAGCAGTTCTTC
CDR3 protein: CASSRGQYNEQFF

clone size: .
D gene: .
V gene: TRBV5-1
J gene: TRBJ2-1
CDR3 DNA: TGCGCCAGCAGCCCCGAAGCGGGTGGCTCCTACAATGAGCAGTTCTTC
CDR3 protein: CASSPEAGGSYNEQFF

clone size: .
D gene: .
V gene: TRBV30
J gene: TRBJ2-7
CDR3 DNA: TGTGCCTGGACCGACGGGGGATCCGACGAGCAGTACTTC
CDR3 protein: CAWTDGGSDEQYF

clone size: .
D gene: .
V gene: TRBV7-9
J gene: TRBJ1-3
CDR3 DNA: TGTGCCAGCAGCAAAGATCGTCTAAGCACCATATATTTT
CDR3 protein: CASSKDRLSTIYF

clone size: .
D gene: TRBD2
V gene: TRBV5-1
J gene: TRBJ2-7
CDR3 DNA: TGCGCCAGCAGCTGGCTGGGAGCGGGGGAGTACGAGCAGTACTTC
CDR3 protein: CASSWLGAGEYEQYF

clone size: .
D gene: TRBD2
V gene: TRBV2
J gene: TRBJ2-2
CDR3 DNA: TGTGCCAGGAATGGGGGAGGGACGACGAACACCGGGGAGCTGTTTTTT
CDR3 protein: CARNGGGTTNTGELFF

clone size: few
D gene: TRBD1
V gene: TRBV7-2
J gene: TRBJ1-2
CDR3 DNA: TGTGCCAGCAGCTCCCGGGACAGGGGGCTGCGCGGTGGCTACACCTTC
CDR3 protein: CASSSRDRGLRGGYTF

clone size: .
D gene: TRBD1
V gene: TRBV11-3
J gene: TRBJ1-6
CDR3 DNA: TGTGCCAGCAGCTCCCAGTTGGGGACAGGGTTTAATTCCCCCCTCCACTTT
CDR3 protein: CASSSQLGTGFNSPLHF

clone size: .
D gene: TRBD1
V gene: TRBV7-9
J gene: TRBJ2-3
CDR3 DNA: TGTGCCAGCAGGGAACAGGGGGTGACAGATACGCAGTATTTT
CDR3 protein: CASREQGVTDTQYF

clone size: .
D gene: .
V gene: TRBV15
J gene: TRBJ2-2
CDR3 DNA: TGTGCCACCAGCAGAGTTGACAGCACCGGGGAGCTGTTTTTT
CDR3 protein: CATSRVDSTGELFF

clone size: .
D gene: .
V gene: TRBV7-3
J gene: TRBJ2-1
CDR3 DNA: TGTGCCAGCAGCCGGAAGTTTGAACAGGGCTACAATGAGCAGTTCTTC
CDR3 protein: CASSRKFEQGYNEQFF

clone size: .
D gene: .
V gene: TRBV9
J gene: TRBJ2-5
CDR3 DNA: TGTGCCAGCAGCGAAGCGGGTGGGATACAAGAGACCCAGTACTTC
CDR3 protein: CASSEAGGIQETQYF

clone size: .
D gene: .
V gene: TRBV7-9
J gene: TRBJ1-5
CDR3 DNA: TGTGCCAGCAGCTCAGGGATATCTAAGGTCAATCAGCCCCAGCATTTT
CDR3 protein: CASSSGISKVNQPQHF

clone size: .
D gene: .
V gene: TRBV7-9
J gene: TRBJ2-7
CDR3 DNA: TGTGCCAGCAGCTTAGCGGGGAGCTCCTACGAGCAGTACTTC
CDR3 protein: CASSLAGSSYEQYF

clone size: .
D gene: .
V gene: TRBV5-4
J gene: TRBJ2-3
CDR3 DNA: TGTGCCAGCGGGACTTTAAACACAGATACGCAGTATTTT
CDR3 protein: CASGTLNTDTQYF

clone size: .
D gene: TRBD1
V gene: TRBV5-1
J gene: TRBJ2-3
CDR3 DNA: TGCGCCAGCAGCTGGAGGGACAGGTGGGTTGAAGGTCACACAGATACGCAGTATTTT
CDR3 protein: CASSWRDRWVEGHTDTQYF

clone size: .
D gene: TRBD2
V gene: TRBV7-2
J gene: TRBJ2-4
CDR3 DNA: TGTGCCAGCAGCTTCCTCCCAGCGGGGGGGCGGGAGAACATTCAGTACTTC
CDR3 protein: CASSFLPAGGRENIQYF

clone size: .
D gene: .
V gene: TRBV7-9
J gene: TRBJ1-1
CDR3 DNA: TGTGCCAGCAGGGACATTACAAACACTGAAGCTTTCTTT
CDR3 protein: CASRDITNTEAFF

clone size: .
D gene: .
V gene: TRBV14
J gene: TRBJ1-6
CDR3 DNA: TGTGCCAGCAGCCAAGATGGGCAGGGTGGACCCCTCCACTTT
CDR3 protein: CASSQDGQGGPLHF

clone size: once
D gene: .
V gene: TRBV2
J gene: TRBJ1-5
CDR3 DNA: TGTGCCAGCAGTGAGGCAGGCAATCAGCCCCAGCATTTT
CDR3 protein: CASSEAGNQPQHF

clone size: .
D gene: .
V gene: TRBV9
J gene: TRBJ2-7
CDR3 DNA: TGTGCCAGCAGCGTAGCAACAGGCGGCGACGAGCAGTACTTC
CDR3 protein: CASSVATGGDEQYF

clone size: .
D gene: .
V gene: TRBV5-1
J gene: TRBJ2-1
CDR3 DNA: TGCGCCAGCAGCCATAGCCGGGAGCTTAGGAACAATGAGCAGTTCTTC
CDR3 protein: CASSHSRELRNNEQFF